Following are 3 T cell receptor beta chains from one sample sequenced in a study of Graves' ophthalmopathy and Graves' hyperthyroidism. Scientists amplified the TCR beta CDR3 regions from RNA transcripts. After a first-round RT-PCR with HTBI primers, a second-round multiplex PCR was run. TCRdb passed the multiplex PCR reads through MiXCR, listing each CDR3 protein once. The top ten clones hold approximately 2.4% of a sample with a few hundred thousand distinct CDR3 sequences, 17% of them seen once. What was sequenced was peripheral blood. The receptors were sampled from an adult woman with stable Graves' hyperthyroidism.

In its sample, this clonotype was seen many times. The V and J genes are TRBV28 and TRBJ2-5; the match to TRBD2 covers 13 bases. After removal of 3 bases from V and 5 bases from J, the junction contained 3 bases not matched to a gene. CDR3 length: 15 residues. In germline, CDR1 is MDHEN, CDR2 SYDVKM. CDR3 nucleotide sequence: TGTGCCAGCAGTTTCTCACTAGCGGGAGGGGAGACCCAGTACTTC. This gives the protein CASSFSLAGGETQYF.

This clonotype came up many times. The chain recombines TRBV20-1 with TRBJ2-7, with 10 positions matching TRBD2. This CDR3 has 18 residues. Germline CDR1 is DFQATT and CDR2 is SNEGSKA (reference sequence). J was trimmed by 2 bases and V by 3 bases; bases with no gene match: 16. This CDR3 reads CSASGEGLAGEHPYEQYF. CDR3 DNA sequence: TGCAGTGCTAGTGGAGAAGGCCTAGCGGGAGAACACCCCTACGAGCAGTACTTC.

This clonotype was observed at least ten times. V gene TRBV7-6 combines with J gene TRBJ1-1; TRBD1 aligns across 7 bases. The CDR3 consists of 15 residues. Per the germline V gene, CDR1 is SGHVS and CDR2 is FNYEAQ. The junction had 2 bases not matched to a gene; V was cut back by 1 base and J by 0 bases. The CDR3 bases are TGTGCCAGCAGCTTAGAGGACAGGATGAACACTGAAGCTTTCTTT. It yields the protein CASSLEDRMNTEAFF.